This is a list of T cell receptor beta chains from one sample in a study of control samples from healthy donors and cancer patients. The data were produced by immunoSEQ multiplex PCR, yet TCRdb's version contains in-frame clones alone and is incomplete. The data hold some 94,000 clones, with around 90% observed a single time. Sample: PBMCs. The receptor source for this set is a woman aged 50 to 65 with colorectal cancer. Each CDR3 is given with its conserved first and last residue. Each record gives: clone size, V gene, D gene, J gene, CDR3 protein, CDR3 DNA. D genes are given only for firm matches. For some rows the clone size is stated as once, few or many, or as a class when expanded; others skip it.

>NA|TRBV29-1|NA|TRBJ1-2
CSGFRPEAGGYTF
TGCAGCGGCTTTCGGCCGGAGGCTGGTGGCTACACCTTC
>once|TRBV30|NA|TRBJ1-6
CAWSSVDSPLHF
TGTGCCTGGAGTTCAGTCGATTCACCCCTCCACTTT
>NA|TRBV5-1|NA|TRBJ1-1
CASSLNMNTEAFF
TGCGCCAGCAGCCTGAACATGAACACTGAAGCTTTCTTT
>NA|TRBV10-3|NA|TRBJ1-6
CAISEFQGGDSPLHF
TGTGCCATCAGCGAGTTCCAAGGGGGAGATTCACCCCTCCACTTT
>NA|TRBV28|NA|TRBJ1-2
CASSQDSYGYTF
TGTGCCAGCAGCCAGGACAGCTATGGCTACACCTTC
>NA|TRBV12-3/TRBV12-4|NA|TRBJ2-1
CASSLGPYNEQFF
TGTGCCAGCAGTTTAGGACCCTACAATGAGCAGTTCTTC
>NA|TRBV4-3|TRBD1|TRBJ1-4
CASSQAGTGGLEKLFF
TGCGCCAGCAGCCAGGCCGGGACAGGGGGCTTGGAAAAACTGTTTTTT
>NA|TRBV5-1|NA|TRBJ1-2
CASSFSMHYGYTF
TGCGCCAGCAGCTTCTCGATGCACTATGGCTACACCTTC
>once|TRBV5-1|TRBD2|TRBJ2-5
CASSLAGGARETQYF
TGCGCCAGCAGCTTGGCCGGGGGGGCGAGGGAGACCCAGTACTTC
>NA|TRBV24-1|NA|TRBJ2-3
CATSVGGNTDTQYF
TGTGCCACCAGTGTAGGGGGTAACACAGATACGCAGTATTTT
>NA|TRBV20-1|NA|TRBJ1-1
CSASRGGQANTEAFF
TGCAGTGCTAGTCGCGGGGGGCAGGCTAACACTGAAGCTTTCTTT
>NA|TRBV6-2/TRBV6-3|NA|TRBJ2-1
CASSYSNRRPYNEQFF
TGTGCCAGCAGTTACTCGAACCGTCGGCCCTACAATGAGCAGTTCTTC
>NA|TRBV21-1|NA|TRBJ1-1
CASSKGTRNTEAFF
TGTGCCAGCAGCAAGGGGACCCGGAACACTGAAGCTTTCTTT
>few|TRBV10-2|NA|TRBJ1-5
CASGSWGQPQHF
TGCGCCAGCGGGTCCTGGGGTCAGCCCCAGCATTTT
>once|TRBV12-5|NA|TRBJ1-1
CASGLVLSLGPAMNTEAFF
TGTGCTAGTGGTTTGGTACTTTCTCTGGGGCCGGCCATGAACACTGAAGCTTTCTTT
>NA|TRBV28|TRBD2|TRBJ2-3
CASSLAGGPVDTQYF
TGTGCCAGCAGTTTAGCGGGGGGGCCGGTAGATACGCAGTATTTT
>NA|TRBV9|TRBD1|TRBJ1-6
CASSPRLDREGSPLHF
TGTGCCAGCAGCCCTCGATTGGACAGGGAGGGTTCACCCCTCCACTTT
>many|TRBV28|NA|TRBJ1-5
CASSFRLSNQPQHF
TGTGCCAGCAGTTTTCGACTTAGCAATCAGCCCCAGCATTTT
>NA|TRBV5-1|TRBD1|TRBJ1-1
CASSSGQGGKTEAFF
TGCGCCAGCAGCTCGGGACAGGGGGGAAAAACTGAAGCTTTCTTT